The sample holds a few counts of the clone carrying this T cell receptor (beta chain). Its antigen is currently unknown. The data are from a study of T cell responses to AZD1222 COVID-19 vaccine. TCRdb's copy holds only in-frame clones and misses some; the assay was immunoSEQ multiplex PCR. Of 60,000 to 75,000 clones in the sample, about nine tenths were seen once. V lost 3 bases to trimming and J lost 4 bases; unmatched junction nucleotides: 8. Per germline, CDR1 SGDLS and CDR2 YYNGEE. There are 15 residues in the CDR3. General observations from the study: White British people made up most donors, females outnumbered males, and clonal diversity was possibly underestimated.

Sequences were derived from peripheral blood, sampled 28 days after the second AZD1222 dose. The V and J genes are TRBV9 and TRBJ1-1; 8 nucleotides line up with TRBD1. The origin of this receptor is an adult who received the AZD1222 COVID-19 vaccine. The CDR3 region is CASSGRQGRATEAFF. DNA for the CDR3: TGTGCCAGCAGCGGCAGACAGGGGCGGGCCACTGAAGCTTTCTTT.